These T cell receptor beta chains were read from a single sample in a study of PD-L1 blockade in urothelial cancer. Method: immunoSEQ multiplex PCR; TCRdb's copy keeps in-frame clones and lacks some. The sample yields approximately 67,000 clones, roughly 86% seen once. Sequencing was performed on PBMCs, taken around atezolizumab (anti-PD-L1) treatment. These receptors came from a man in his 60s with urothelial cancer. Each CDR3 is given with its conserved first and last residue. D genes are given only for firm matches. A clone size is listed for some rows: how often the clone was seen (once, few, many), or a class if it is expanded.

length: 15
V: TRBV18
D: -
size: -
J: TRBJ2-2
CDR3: CASSPDRPETGELFF
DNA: TGTGCCAGCTCACCAGACAGGCCTGAGACCGGGGAGCTGTTTTTT

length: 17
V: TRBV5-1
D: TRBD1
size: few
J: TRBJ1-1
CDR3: CASRSGTGGTSHTEAFF
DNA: TGCGCCAGCCGATCCGGGACAGGGGGGACTTCGCACACTGAAGCTTTCTTT

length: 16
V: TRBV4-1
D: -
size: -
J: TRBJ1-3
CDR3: CASSQGSGVSGNTIYF
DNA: TGCGCCAGCAGCCAGGGGTCGGGAGTCTCTGGAAACACCATATATTTT

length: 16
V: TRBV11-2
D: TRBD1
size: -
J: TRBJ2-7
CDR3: CASSLDDPGGVRGQYF
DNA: TGTGCCAGCAGCTTAGATGACCCAGGGGGCGTTAGAGGGCAGTACTTC

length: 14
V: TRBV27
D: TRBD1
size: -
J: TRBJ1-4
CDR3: CASSPWTGEEKLFF
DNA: TGTGCCAGCAGTCCTTGGACAGGGGAGGAAAAACTGTTTTTT

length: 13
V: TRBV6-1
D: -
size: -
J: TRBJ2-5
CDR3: CASRRAERETQYF
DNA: TGTGCCAGCAGACGAGCTGAGAGAGAGACCCAGTACTTC

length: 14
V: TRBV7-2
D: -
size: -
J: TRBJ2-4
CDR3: CASSLSRGKNIQYF
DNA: TGTGCCAGCAGCTTAAGCAGGGGAAAAAACATTCAGTACTTC

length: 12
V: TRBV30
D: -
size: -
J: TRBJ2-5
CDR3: CAWSAGQETQYF
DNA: TGTGCCTGGAGTGCAGGGCAAGAGACCCAGTACTTC

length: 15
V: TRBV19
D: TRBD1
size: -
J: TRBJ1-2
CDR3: CASSARQGRGYGYTF
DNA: TGTGCCAGTAGTGCCAGACAGGGCCGAGGCTATGGCTACACCTTC

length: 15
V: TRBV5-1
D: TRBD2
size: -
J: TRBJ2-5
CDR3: CASSSWWREQETQYF
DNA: TGCGCCAGCAGCTCCTGGTGGCGGGAGCAAGAGACCCAGTACTTC